This T cell receptor (beta chain) was sequenced for a study of regulatory T cells in long-lasting Graves disease. This clonotype was recorded a few times. The CDR3 extends over 13 amino acids. Germline-derived CDR1 and CDR2 are LGHDT and YNNKEL (reference sequence). Deletions cut 1 base from V and 9 bases from J, with 12 bases between. Sequencing libraries for TCR beta were prepared with iRepertoire HTBI primers and Arm-PCR of CDR3 regions. TCRdb analysed the multiplex PCR reads with MiXCR anew, one entry per CDR3 protein. The sample holds hundreds of thousands of distinct CDR3 sequences, about 30% seen once. Specified time point: persistent/refractory GD, antithyroid drugs over 5 years with positive TRAb. Following extraction of RNA from PBMCs, that RNA was used to make the TCR library.

The rearrangement joins TRBV3-1 to TRBJ2-5, with no clear D. The material was peripheral blood mononuclear cells (PBMCs), obtained when the disease was refractory, from a patient treated with antithyroid drugs. The TCR originated in a female donor with Graves disease. The CDR3 reads CASSQGTRSAQYF. The CDR3 region has the DNA TGTGCCAGCAGCCAAGGGACCAGGTCGGCCCAGTACTTC.